The 24 T cell receptor beta chains listed next were all sequenced from one sample in a study of PD-1 blockade in classical Hodgkin lymphoma. Each and every patient relapsed after autologous stem cell transplantation, and patients got differing brentuximab vedotin exposure. The data were produced by immunoSEQ multiplex PCR, yet TCRdb's version contains in-frame clones alone and is incomplete. The sample contains nearly 25,000 clones, 81% of which appear only once. Sample: peripheral blood mononuclear cells (PBMCs), taken before the second cycle of nivolumab. All receptors derive from a human donor with classical Hodgkin lymphoma.

The chain has TRBV28 and TRBJ2-7; tentative D call: TRBD1 (6 bases). CDR3 length: 12 amino acids. V was clipped by 4 bases and J by 6 bases, with 10 bases between them. CDR1 MDHEN and CDR2 SYDVKM come from the germline V gene. CDR3 DNA sequence: TGTGCCAGCAGTTCACAGGGTGCCGAGCAGTACTTC. Protein: CASSSQGAEQYF.

The chain combines TRBV5-1 with TRBJ1-3; D perhaps matches TRBD1 (5 bases). The CDR3 has 18 residues. CDR1 is SGHRS and CDR2 is YFSETQ in the germline V gene. V was clipped by 4 bases and J by 0 bases, with 20 bases between them. The CDR3 spells CASSPSHYTRGSGNTIYF. The CDR3 coding sequence is TGCGCCAGCAGCCCCTCACACTACACAAGGGGCTCTGGAAACACCATATATTTT.

This chain links TRBV5-5 with TRBJ2-6; 7 bases are shared with TRBD1. CDR3 length equals 18 residues. The V gene end was trimmed by 0 bases and the J gene end by 4 bases; junction bases not matched to a gene: 10. Germline loops: CDR1 SGHKS, CDR2 YYEKEE (reference sequence). CDR3 amino acids: CASSLAQPDRWGANVLTF. DNA of the CDR3: TGTGCCAGCAGCTTGGCCCAGCCGGACAGGTGGGGGGCCAACGTCCTGACTTTC.

The chain has TRBV9 and TRBJ2-1; D unresolved. This CDR3 spans 15 amino acids. V was trimmed by 0 bases and J by 7 bases, leaving 14 bases between them. The V gene's germline CDR1 is SGDLS and CDR2 YYNGEE. The CDR3 nucleotides are TGTGCCAGCAGCGTAGGGGCAGGACCCTCTAATGAGCAGTTCTTC. It codes for CASSVGAGPSNEQFF. Complete variable domain (other parts from reference TRBV9 and TRBJ2-1): DSGVTQTPKHLITATGQRVTLRCSPRSGDLSVYWYQQSLDQGLQFLIQYYNGEERAKGNILERFSAQQFPDLHSELNLSSLELGDSALYFCASSVGAGPSNEQFFGPGTRLTVL.

The rearrangement joins TRBV12-5 to TRBJ1-5; D not resolved. V dropped 6 bases and J dropped 1 base, with 7 bases sitting between them. Germline V CDR1 and CDR2: LGHNT, FRNRAP. CDR3 length: 13 amino acids. CDR3 protein: CASGIRSNQPQHF. The CDR3 bases are TGTGCTAGTGGCATACGCAGCAATCAGCCCCAGCATTTT.

V is TRBV6-1 and J is TRBJ2-5, with D possibly matching TRBD2 (5 bases). Looked up from germline, CDR1 is MNHNS and CDR2 is SASEGT. The CDR3 loop spans 14 amino acids. Trimming stripped 6 bases from V and 1 base from J, with 12 bases between. This CDR3 is CASRRREGQETQYF. The CDR3 DNA reads as TGTGCCAGCAGGAGGAGAGAGGGCCAAGAGACCCAGTACTTC.

The V and J genes are TRBV7-8 and TRBJ2-5, with 14 bases lining up with TRBD2. The CDR3 is 15 amino acids. V lost 5 bases, J lost 11 bases, and 10 bases stayed unmatched. Germline V gene sequence: CDR1 SGHVS, CDR2 FQNEAQ. The CDR3 coding sequence is TGTGCCAGCAGCCCCGGGGGACTAGCGGGAGAAGAGCAGTACTTC. Translation: CASSPGGLAGEEQYF.

The V and J genes are TRBV30 and TRBJ1-5; possibly TRBD1 for D (5 bases). Germline CDR1 and CDR2: GTSNPN and SVGIG (reference sequence). This CDR3 region has 17 residues. V lost 2 bases and J 6 bases, leaving 23 bases between the germline ends. In DNA form, the CDR3 reads TGTGCCTGGAGTTTTACAGGAATAGGAACATATGGTCAGCCCCAGCATTTT. It is translated as CAWSFTGIGTYGQPQHF.

The CDR3 coding sequence is TGTGCCGGTAGACAGGGTAATTCACCCCTCCACTTT. Residues: CAGRQGNSPLHF. The genes are TRBV6-1 and TRBJ1-6, with TRBD1 matching over 7 bases. The CDR3 covers 12 residues. The V gene end was trimmed by 11 bases and the J gene end by 6 bases; junction bases not matched to a gene: 4. The germline V gene encodes CDR1 MNHNS and CDR2 SASEGT.

This chain joins TRBV4-1 and TRBJ2-5; 14 nucleotides align to TRBD2. The CDR3 totals 17 residues. The V gene's germline CDR1 is MGHRA and CDR2 YSYEKL. V dropped 3 bases and J dropped 5; count of bases not matched to a gene: 8. The CDR3 region is CASSQGLAGAQRETQYF. In nucleotides, the CDR3 is TGCGCCAGCAGCCAGGGACTAGCGGGGGCACAAAGGGAGACCCAGTACTTC.

The J gene is TRBJ2-1, the V gene TRBV9; D may match TRBD1 or TRBD2 (5 bases each). Trimming removed 4 bases from V and 7 bases from J, with 9 bases in between. This CDR3 comprises 12 residues. The germline gives CDR1 SGDLS, CDR2 YYNGEE. This CDR3 is CASSPGGNEQFF. The CDR3 DNA reads as TGTGCCAGCAGCCCTGGGGGAAATGAGCAGTTCTTC.

The rearrangement uses TRBV6-1 and TRBJ2-2; D may be TRBD1 (5 bases). The V end was cut by 2 bases, the J end by 5 bases, with 9 bases between. Per the germline V gene, CDR1 is MNHNS and CDR2 is SASEGT. The CDR3 covers 14 residues. CDR3 DNA: TGTGCCAGCAGTGAACAGGGCCGTACCGGGGAGCTGTTTTTT. Its translation: CASSEQGRTGELFF.

This chain links TRBV19 with TRBJ2-1; 11 nucleotides align to TRBD1. The CDR3 runs 15 residues. Germline loops: CDR1 LNHDA, CDR2 SQIVND (reference sequence). V lost 3 bases and J lost 8; bases outside the gene matches: 6. In nucleotides, the CDR3 is TGTGCCAGTAGTATCTGGACAGGGGGCGGCGATGAGCAGTTCTTC. Translated, it gives CASSIWTGGGDEQFF.

J is TRBJ2-5 and V is TRBV5-1, with 7 nucleotides matching TRBD2. Trimming took 4 bases from V and 1 from J; bases not matched to a gene: 13. The CDR3 totals 17 residues. Germline V CDR1 and CDR2: SGHRS, YFSETQ. The CDR3, as DNA: TGCGCCAGCAGCCCACCAAAAGCGGGGAAATTCCAAGAGACCCAGTACTTC. This codes for CASSPPKAGKFQETQYF.

V usage is TRBV10-3 and J usage is TRBJ2-2; 7 nucleotides line up with TRBD1. Trimming cost V 9 bases and J 0 bases; bases outside gene matches: 10. In germline, CDR1 is ENHRY, CDR2 SYGVKD. The CDR3 consists of 16 residues. The CDR3 DNA is TGTGCCATTCGCCGACAGGGTTTCCCGAACACCGGGGAGCTGTTTTTT. The encoded protein is CAIRRQGFPNTGELFF.

The chain is built from TRBV5-6 and TRBJ2-1, with D maybe TRBD1 (6 bases). The V end lost 3 bases, the J end lost 6 bases, and 16 bases lay between the germline ends. The CDR3 consists of 15 residues. Germline V lookup: CDR1 SGHDT, CDR2 YYEEEE. The CDR3 loop reads CASSSIHRVSNEQFF. The CDR3 DNA follows: TGTGCCAGCAGCTCGATACACAGGGTCAGCAATGAGCAGTTCTTC.

The chain is built from TRBV6-6 and TRBJ1-5; possibly TRBD1 for D (6 bases). Trimming took off 5 bases at V and 2 bases at J, with 13 bases between the two ends. This CDR3 region has 15 residues. From germline, CDR1 is MNHNY and CDR2 SVGAGI (reference sequence). The DNA for the CDR3 is TGTGCCAGCAGTCCCCGGTCAGGGGGCAATCAGCCCCAGCATTTT. This encodes CASSPRSGGNQPQHF.

V gene TRBV19 combines with J gene TRBJ1-4; TRBD1 is a possible D gene (5 bases). Trimming removed 1 base from V and 8 bases from J, with 17 bases in between. Germline loops: CDR1 LNHDA, CDR2 SQIVND (reference sequence). CDR3 length equals 16 residues. The CDR3 loop is CASSIGWDREAEKLFF. The CDR3 coding sequence is TGTGCCAGTAGTATAGGTTGGGACCGGGAGGCGGAAAAACTGTTTTTT.

In its sample, this clone was seen many times. V gene TRBV4-2 combines with J gene TRBJ1-5; TRBD1 might be the D (5 bases). This CDR3 has 16 residues. In germline, CDR1 is LGHNA, CDR2 YNFKEQ. Trimming pared 2 bases from V and 7 bases from J, leaving 18 bases between. The CDR3 coding sequence is TGTGCCAGCAGCCAAAGCGCGGGGGGGACGCCACAGCCCCAGCATTTT. Protein product: CASSQSAGGTPQPQHF.

The chain joins TRBV5-1 to TRBJ2-5; TRBD1 or TRBD2 may be the D gene (5 bases each). V was pared by 4 bases and J by 4 bases, with 20 bases between. The CDR3 sequence is 16 residues long. Looked up from germline, CDR1 is SGHRS and CDR2 is YFSETQ. Here the CDR3 reads CASSVNGARNGETQYF. CDR3 sequence (DNA): TGCGCCAGCAGCGTAAACGGGGCTCGTAACGGAGAGACCCAGTACTTC.

In DNA form, the CDR3 reads TGTGCCAGCAGCCCCCCTGGCGGGACTGCCTTTTACGAGCAGTACTTC. Its protein is CASSPPGGTAFYEQYF. The rearrangement uses TRBV11-3 and TRBJ2-7, with D perhaps matching TRBD2 (6 bases). V shed 5 bases and J shed 4 bases, with 21 bases lying between them. Germline-derived CDR1 and CDR2 are SGHNT and YENEEA. The CDR3 extends over 16 amino acids.

This rearrangement joins TRBV5-1 to TRBJ2-3, with D unresolved. V gave up 4 bases and J gave up 0 bases, with 12 bases separating them. Looked up from germline, CDR1 is SGHRS and CDR2 is YFSETQ. The CDR3 has 15 amino acids. CDR3 protein: CASSAQITSTDTQYF. CDR3 nucleotide sequence: TGCGCCAGCAGCGCTCAGATAACTAGCACAGATACGCAGTATTTT.

The V gene is TRBV19, the J gene TRBJ1-3; maybe TRBD1 (5 bases). Germline values: CDR1 LNHDA, CDR2 SQIVND (reference sequence). The CDR3 length is 12 residues. The V and J ends lost 11 bases and 9 bases respectively, with 17 bases between them. In nucleotides, the CDR3 is TGTGCCTGCTCATTGGGGGGTGGCACCATATATTTT. The encoded protein is CACSLGGGTIYF.

As to this clone: Relative to the germline gene, one junction end is altered; a read error may explain this. This chain links TRBV7-7 with TRBJ2-2, with D unclear. Germline V gives CDR1 SSHAT, CDR2 FNYEAQ (reference sequence). The CDR3 length is 12 residues. CDR3 sequence reads: CASSFGTGELFF. CDR3 coding DNA: TGTGCTAGCAGCTTCGGCACCGGGGAGCTGTTTTTT.